A single sample gave rise to the 15 T cell receptor beta chains below, sequenced in a study of T cell clusters in autoimmune cytopenias. Each sample's input was 200 to 300 ng genomic DNA, some 40,000 genome equivalents. TRB was amplified by touch-down multiplex PCR, primer pools A and B combined. Each CDR3 protein gets one entry in TCRdb, which reprocessed the multiplex PCR reads and gives no DNA. With nearly 5,500 distinct CDR3 sequences in the sample, the ten largest clones hold about 21%. This sample was shared with a second study, whose subject was T cell repertoires in aging, cancer and after chemotherapy.

Source material: peripheral blood. These receptors were taken from a human donor in good health.

The chain recombines TRBV20-1 with TRBJ2-3; TCRdb designates TRBD2, a call that cannot be tested without DNA. CDR1 and CDR2 (germline): DFQATT, SNEGSKA (reference sequence). The CDR3 is 13 residues long. The CDR3 spells CSARFMGTDTQYF.

The chain recombines TRBV20-1 with TRBJ1-2; absent DNA, TCRdb's TRBD1 call cannot be checked. CDR1 is DFQATT and CDR2 is SNEGSKA in the germline V gene (reference sequence). CDR3 size: 13 residues. The CDR3 spells CSARERQGARYTF.

The chain couples TRBV6-4 to TRBJ2-7; TCRdb designates TRBD1, a call that cannot be tested without DNA. CDR1 is MRHNA, CDR2 SNTAGT, per germline. CDR3 length: 13 residues. The CDR3 loop reads CASSLYPDYEQYF.

This chain links TRBV24-1 with TRBJ2-3; TCRdb indicates TRBD2, and absent DNA this call remains unverified. This CDR3 spans 15 amino acids. Germline assignment: CDR1 KGHDR and CDR2 SFDVKD. The CDR3 reads CSTRTSGSGGGAQYF.

V usage is TRBV6-4 and J usage is TRBJ1-2; TCRdb proposes TRBD1, but this gene call is untestable without DNA. This CDR3 spans 13 amino acids. Germline CDR1 and CDR2: MRHNA and SNTAGT. The chain's CDR3 is CASSLDGGYGYTF.

This clonotype is labeled medium-sized based on frequency. This rearrangement joins TRBV30 to TRBJ1-4; TCRdb returns TRBD1, unconfirmable since there is no DNA. The CDR3 extends over 17 amino acids. Germline V gene sequence: CDR1 GTSNPN, CDR2 SVGIG (reference sequence). The CDR3 sequence: CAWSVDKGGPTNEKLFF.

According to its frequency, this clonotype is medium-sized. The chain employs TRBV5-6 and TRBJ2-5; TCRdb selects TRBD2, and the lack of DNA leaves this call unchecked. Germline loops: CDR1 SGHDT, CDR2 YYEEEE. The CDR3 consists of 15 residues. The CDR3 region is CASSFLGGGLETQYF.

This clonotype shows up as medium-sized by frequency. The gene calls are TRBV19 and TRBJ1-1; TCRdb selects TRBD1, and the lack of DNA leaves this call unchecked. This CDR3 spans 14 amino acids. Looked up from germline, CDR1 is LNHDA and CDR2 is SQIVND (reference sequence). CDR3 sequence: CASSLGQANTEAFF.

This clonotype is medium-sized by frequency. This chain uses TRBV18 with TRBJ2-5; TCRdb returns TRBD1, unconfirmable since there is no DNA. Germline V gene data show CDR1 as KGHSH and CDR2 as LQKENI. The CDR3 covers 17 residues. CDR3 residues: CASSPRPTGGLGWAQYF.

Judged by frequency, this clonotype is medium-sized. The chain recombines TRBV18 with TRBJ1-4; TCRdb's D call, TRBD1, is unchecked because there is no DNA. The CDR3 extends over 13 amino acids. Germline V gives CDR1 KGHSH, CDR2 LQKENI. The CDR3 here is CASSAQGWEKLFF.

This clonotype shows up as medium-sized by frequency. The chain carries TRBV5-4 and TRBJ2-1; TCRdb picks TRBD2, but there is no DNA to check that call. Germline CDR1 SGHNT, CDR2 YYREEE (reference sequence). The CDR3 extends over 16 amino acids. CDR3 sequence: CASSSSLTSRWNEQFF.

The chain joins TRBV5-1 to TRBJ2-5; the TCRdb call, TRBD2, lacks DNA for checking. Per germline, CDR1 SGHRS and CDR2 YFSETQ. This CDR3 has 13 amino acids. The CDR3 here is CASSLLVQETQYF.

This chain's CDR3 is CASSQRGNTEAFF. J is TRBJ1-1 and V is TRBV6-5; the TCRdb call, TRBD1, lacks DNA for checking. The CDR3 runs to 13 residues. Germline V gene sequence: CDR1 MNHEY, CDR2 SVGAGI.

The chain uses TRBV20-1 and TRBJ2-3; lacking DNA, the TRBD1 call made by TCRdb goes unchecked. The CDR3 consists of 15 residues. Germline V gene sequence: CDR1 DFQATT, CDR2 SNEGSKA (reference sequence). This CDR3 is CSARDAKGGTDTQYF.

The chain recombines TRBV15 with TRBJ1-1; checking the TCRdb D call of TRBD1 is not possible without DNA. The CDR3 has 16 residues. Looked up from germline, CDR1 is LNHNV and CDR2 is YYDKDF (reference sequence). CDR3 loop: CATSRPHRGGNTEAFF.